This T cell receptor beta chain was sequenced for a study of blood T cell repertoires in COVID-19. Background on the study: Acute-phase and convalescent COVID-19 samples originated in the United States, Italy and Spain. T cells, B-cell-depleted T cells, or PBMCs provided the cDNA or gDNA that served as material.

CDR1 and CDR2 from the germline V gene are SEHNR and FQNEAQ (reference sequence). This CDR3 region has 16 residues. V dropped 6 bases and J dropped 5 bases, with 22 bases sitting between them. Assay: immunoSEQ multiplex PCR; the TCRdb copy retains only in-frame clones and omits some. Of under 70,000 clones listed, 75% to 95% were seen once; the top ten hold 15% to 20%. Specimen: peripheral blood. The rearrangement links TRBV7-9 to TRBJ2-5; D may be TRBD1 (6 bases). This receptor was taken from a man older than 75 with acute or convalescent COVID-19. The chain's CDR3 is CASSFVTLQGWETQYF. The CDR3 bases are TGTGCCAGCAGTTTTGTCACCCTACAGGGTTGGGAGACCCAGTACTTC.